This TCR beta chain was sequenced in a study of PD-L1 blockade in urothelial cancer. Time point: pretreatment peripheral blood. Locally advanced or metastatic urothelial carcinoma affected all patients. Trimming cost V 7 bases and J 5 bases; bases outside gene matches: 16. The CDR3 has 17 amino acids. From germline, CDR1 is SGHVS and CDR2 FQNEAQ. Spiking each PCR with synthetic TCR analog templates was performed. Measured with immunoSEQ multiplex PCR; TCRdb has only the in-frame clones, and not every one. The table lists approximately 63,000 clones, roughly 77% of them singletons. The sequence derives from a man in his 70s with urothelial cancer. The chain links TRBV7-8 to TRBJ1-4, with 7 bases identical to TRBD1. Sequenced here: PBMCs, sampled around atezolizumab (anti-PD-L1) treatment. The CDR3 sequence is CASTSKGGRNPNEKLFF. CDR3 nucleotide sequence: TGTGCCAGCACCTCTAAAGGGGGCAGGAACCCAAATGAAAAACTGTTTTTT. The whole variable domain, filled in from reference TRBV7-8 and TRBJ1-4, reads GAGVSQSPRYKVAKRGQDVALRCDPISGHVSLFWYQQALGQGPEFLTYFQNEAQLDKSGLPSDRFFAERPEGSVSTLKIQRTQQEDSAVYLCASTSKGGRNPNEKLFFGSGTQLSVL.